This T cell receptor beta chain stems from a study of T cells after yellow fever vaccination. MiXCR, run by TCRdb on the 5' RACE reads, gives a single entry per CDR3 protein. In the table there are 300,000 or so distinct CDR3 sequences, roughly 7.5% of which are singletons. Germline V lookup: CDR1 LNHDA, CDR2 SQIVND (reference sequence). The CDR3 sequence is 17 residues long. V trimming: 7 bases; J trimming: 2 bases; junction bases outside the gene matches: 11. The sequence was collected from a man between 18 and 35 years old who received the YFV17D yellow fever vaccine. The material was PBMCs, obtained roughly 46 days after the first yellow fever vaccination. V and J are TRBV19 and TRBJ2-3, with 11 bases that match TRBD2. The CDR3 is CASTPSRLAGFTDTQYF. CDR3 coding DNA: TGTGCCAGTACTCCATCCCGACTAGCGGGGTTCACAGATACGCAGTATTTT. Full variable domain (rest looked up from reference TRBV19 and TRBJ2-3): DGGITQSPKYLFRKEGQNVTLSCEQNLNHDAMYWYRQDPGQGLRLIYYSQIVNDFQKGDIAEGYSVSREKKESFPLTVTSAQKNPTAFYLCASTPSRLAGFTDTQYFGPGTRLTVL.